The clone carrying this T cell receptor (beta chain) was detected a few times. This sample stems from a study of blood T cells in healthy people across ages. A second PCR of roughly 7 to 11 cycles used a sample-barcoded 5' primer and a J-beta primer mix. Tagging of each cDNA molecule was performed by a template-switch adaptor with 12 random nucleotides. TCRdb used MiXCR to reprocess the 5' RACE reads, holding one entry per CDR3 protein. The table includes over a million distinct CDR3 sequences, 35% to 45% detected once. Germline lookup yields CDR1 SEHNR and CDR2 FQNEAQ (reference sequence). V lost 4 bases and J lost 6, with 10 bases in between. The CDR3 loop spans 13 amino acids.

Sequencing was done on a sample of blood. V gene TRBV7-9 combines with J gene TRBJ2-1; D unclear. The sequence was collected from a woman in her late teens or twenties in good health. CDR3 nucleotide sequence: TGTGCCAGCAGCTCAGACAAGGCCAATGAGCAGTTCTTC. Translated, it gives CASSSDKANEQFF.